The clone carrying this T cell receptor beta chain was seen once. This sample is drawn from a study of T cells in narcolepsy. Trimming left V 1 base short and J 5 bases short, with 19 bases between. The CDR3 contains 17 residues. The germline gives CDR1 SGHDT, CDR2 YYEEEE. Assay: immunoSEQ multiplex PCR; the TCRdb copy retains only in-frame clones and omits some. This sample has about 25,000 clones, with approximately 83% found just once. The chain uses TRBV5-6 and TRBJ2-1; D is unresolved. Sequencing used CD45RA- memory CD4+ T cells from PBMCs. The receptor was isolated from a human donor with narcolepsy. The CDR3 nucleotides are TGTGCCAGCAGCTTGTTGGGTTCGTCGGGCGGTGACAATGAGCAGTTCTTC. Protein: CASSLLGSSGGDNEQFF.